This T cell receptor beta chain was identified in a study of cytotoxic CD8 clonotypes in ibrutinib-treated CLL. Germline values: CDR1 SGHTA, CDR2 FQGNSA. The CDR3 is 13 residues long. The V and J ends lost 5 bases and 6 bases, in that order; junction bases with no gene match: 3. Profiling relied on immunoSEQ multiplex PCR, and the TCRdb table lists in-frame clones only, not all of them. The table has 110,000 to 150,000 clones, about 70% seen once. This clone showed up just a few times. Sequenced material: PBMCs, taken after 24 months of ibrutinib treatment. The receptor's source is a human donor with chronic lymphocytic leukemia. J is TRBJ2-3 and V is TRBV7-2, with 9 bases matching TRBD1. The DNA of the CDR3 is TGTGCCAGCAGCCGACAGGGGGGGGATACGCAGTATTTT. Translation gives CASSRQGGDTQYF.